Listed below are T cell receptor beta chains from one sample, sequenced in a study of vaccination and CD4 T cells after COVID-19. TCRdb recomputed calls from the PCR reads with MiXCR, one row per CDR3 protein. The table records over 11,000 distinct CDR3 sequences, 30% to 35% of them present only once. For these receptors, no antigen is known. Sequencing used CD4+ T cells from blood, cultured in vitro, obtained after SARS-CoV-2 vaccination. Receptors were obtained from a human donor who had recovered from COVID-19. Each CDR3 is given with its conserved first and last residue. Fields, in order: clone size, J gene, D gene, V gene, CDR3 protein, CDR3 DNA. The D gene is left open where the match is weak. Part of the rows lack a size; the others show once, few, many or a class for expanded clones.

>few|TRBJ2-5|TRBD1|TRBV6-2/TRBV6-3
CASSYSGTGVETQYF
TGTGCCAGCAGTTACTCGGGGACAGGGGTAGAGACCCAGTACTTC
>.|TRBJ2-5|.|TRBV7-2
CASSLSRETQYF
TGTGCCAGCAGCTTAAGCCGGGAGACCCAGTACTTC
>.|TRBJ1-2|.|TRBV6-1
CASSPRAGHGYTF
TGTGCCAGCAGCCCTCGGGCAGGGCATGGCTACACCTTC
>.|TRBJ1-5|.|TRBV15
CATSRVGGFSNQPQHF
TGTGCCACCAGCAGAGTAGGAGGATTTAGCAATCAGCCCCAGCATTTT
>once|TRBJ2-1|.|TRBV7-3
CASSLSGVSYNEQFF
TGTGCCAGCAGCTTAAGCGGAGTCTCCTACAATGAGCAGTTCTTC
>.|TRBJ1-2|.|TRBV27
CASRSPTRVGGYTF
TGTGCCAGCAGATCTCCGACGCGGGTGGGTGGCTACACCTTC
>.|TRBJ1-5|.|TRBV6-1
CASDSPGPLNQPQHF
TGTGCCAGCGACAGCCCCGGACCTCTCAATCAGCCCCAGCATTTT
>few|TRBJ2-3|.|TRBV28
CASSFSGSRGDTQYF
TGTGCCAGCAGTTTCTCGGGGAGCCGTGGAGATACGCAGTATTTT
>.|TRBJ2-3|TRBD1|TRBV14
CASSRSTGVTRTDTQYF
TGTGCCAGCAGCCGGAGTACAGGGGTGACTCGCACAGATACGCAGTATTTT
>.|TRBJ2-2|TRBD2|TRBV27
CASGIGTSGANTGELFF
TGTGCCAGCGGGATCGGGACTAGCGGGGCCAACACCGGGGAGCTGTTTTTT
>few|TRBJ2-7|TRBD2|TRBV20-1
CSAPGTTTYEQYF
TGCAGTGCTCCCGGGACTACAACCTACGAGCAGTACTTC
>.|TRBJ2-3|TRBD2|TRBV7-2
CASSGIAGLDTQYF
TGTGCCAGCAGCGGTATAGCGGGATTGGATACGCAGTATTTT
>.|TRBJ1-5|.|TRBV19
CASSYSGPGDQPQHF
TGTGCCAGTAGTTATTCCGGGCCTGGCGATCAGCCCCAGCATTTT
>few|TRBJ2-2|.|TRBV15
CATGRDRITGELFF
TGTGCCACCGGGCGGGACAGAATCACCGGGGAGCTGTTTTTT
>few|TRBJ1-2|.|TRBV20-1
CSASTGQIYGYTF
TGCAGTGCTAGTACTGGACAGATCTATGGCTACACCTTC
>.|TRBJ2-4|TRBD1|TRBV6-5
CASSWTGRQDIQYF
TGTGCCAGCAGTTGGACAGGGCGTCAGGACATTCAGTACTTC
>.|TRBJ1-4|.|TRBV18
CASSPAAGSYEKLFF
TGTGCCAGCTCACCAGCGGCAGGGAGTTACGAAAAACTGTTTTTT
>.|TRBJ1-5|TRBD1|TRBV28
CASSLSGQGARQPQHF
TGTGCCAGCAGTTTATCGGGACAGGGGGCGCGGCAGCCCCAGCATTTT
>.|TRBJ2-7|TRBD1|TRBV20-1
CSEGRAGGHEQYF
TGCAGTGAAGGCAGGGCAGGGGGCCACGAGCAGTACTTC
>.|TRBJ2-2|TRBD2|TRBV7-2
CASSPPSGRGELFF
TGTGCCAGCAGCCCCCCTAGCGGGAGGGGGGAGCTGTTTTTT
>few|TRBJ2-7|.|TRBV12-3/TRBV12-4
CASSSTDLLGYEQYF
TGTGCCAGCAGTTCAACGGATCTCCTAGGCTACGAGCAGTACTTC
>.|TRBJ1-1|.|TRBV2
CASSDENTEAFF
TGTGCCAGCAGTGACGAGAACACTGAAGCTTTCTTT
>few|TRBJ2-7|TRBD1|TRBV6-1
CASKGTGGGLASGSYEQYF
TGTGCCAGCAAAGGGACAGGGGGCGGGTTGGCTAGCGGGAGTTACGAGCAGTACTTC
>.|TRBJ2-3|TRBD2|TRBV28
CASMIGASGAWKQYF
TGTGCCAGCATGATAGGGGCTAGCGGTGCCTGGAAGCAGTATTTT
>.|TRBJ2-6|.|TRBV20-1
CSARISGANVLTF
TGCAGTGCTAGAATCTCTGGGGCCAACGTCCTGACTTTC
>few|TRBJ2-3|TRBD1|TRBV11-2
CASSPWTGYDTDTQYF
TGTGCCAGCAGCCCCTGGACAGGTTATGACACAGATACGCAGTATTTT
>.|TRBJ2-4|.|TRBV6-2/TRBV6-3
CASVGSAAKNIQYF
TGTGCCAGCGTAGGTTCGGCAGCCAAAAACATTCAGTACTTC
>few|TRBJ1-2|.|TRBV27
CASSFDSFYGYTF
TGTGCCAGCAGTTTCGACAGTTTCTATGGCTACACCTTC
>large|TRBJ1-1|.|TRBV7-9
CASSLDHGTLNTEAFF
TGTGCCAGCAGCTTAGATCATGGGACCTTGAACACTGAAGCTTTCTTT
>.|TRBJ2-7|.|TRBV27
CASRWTGNSYEQYF
TGTGCCAGCAGGTGGACGGGAAACTCCTACGAGCAGTACTTC
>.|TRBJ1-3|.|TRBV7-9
CASSPGARPSSGNTIYF
TGTGCCAGCAGCCCCGGGGCCCGCCCGAGCTCTGGAAACACCATATATTTT
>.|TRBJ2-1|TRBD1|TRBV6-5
CASSYEQGSEQFF
TGTGCCAGCAGTTACGAACAGGGGAGCGAGCAGTTCTTC
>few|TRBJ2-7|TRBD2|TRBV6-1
CASRQGLAGVGEQYF
TGTGCCAGCAGACAGGGACTAGCGGGAGTTGGGGAGCAGTACTTC
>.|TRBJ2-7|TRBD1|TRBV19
CASSMGQTLRGQYF
TGTGCCAGTAGTATGGGACAGACGCTACGAGGGCAGTACTTC